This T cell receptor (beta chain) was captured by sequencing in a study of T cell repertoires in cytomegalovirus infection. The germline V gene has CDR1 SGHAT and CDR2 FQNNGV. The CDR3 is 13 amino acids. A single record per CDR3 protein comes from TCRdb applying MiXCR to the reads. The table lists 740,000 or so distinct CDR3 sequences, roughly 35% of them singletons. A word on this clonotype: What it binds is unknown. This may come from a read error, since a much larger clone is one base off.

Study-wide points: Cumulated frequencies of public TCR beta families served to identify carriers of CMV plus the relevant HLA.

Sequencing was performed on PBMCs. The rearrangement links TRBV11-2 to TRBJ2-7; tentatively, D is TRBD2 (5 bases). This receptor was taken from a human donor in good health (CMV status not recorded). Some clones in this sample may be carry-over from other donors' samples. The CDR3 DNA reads TGTTCCAGCAGCCCCGGGATCGAATACGAGCAGTACTTC. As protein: CSSSPGIEYEQYF.